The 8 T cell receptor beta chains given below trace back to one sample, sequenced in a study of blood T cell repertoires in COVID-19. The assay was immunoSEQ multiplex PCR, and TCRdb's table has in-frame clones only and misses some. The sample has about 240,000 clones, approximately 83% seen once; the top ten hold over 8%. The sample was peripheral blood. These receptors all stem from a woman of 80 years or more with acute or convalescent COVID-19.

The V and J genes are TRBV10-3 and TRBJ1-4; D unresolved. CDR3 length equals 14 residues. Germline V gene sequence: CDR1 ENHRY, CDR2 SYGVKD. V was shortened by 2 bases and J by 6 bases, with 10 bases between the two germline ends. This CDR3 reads CAISEGGVDEKLFF. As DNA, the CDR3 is TGTGCCATCAGTGAGGGCGGGGTCGATGAAAAACTGTTTTTT.

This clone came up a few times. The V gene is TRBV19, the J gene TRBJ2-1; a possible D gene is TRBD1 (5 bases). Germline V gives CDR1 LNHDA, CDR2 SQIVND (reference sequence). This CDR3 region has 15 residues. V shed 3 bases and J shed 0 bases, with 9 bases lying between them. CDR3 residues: CASSILGHSYNEQFF. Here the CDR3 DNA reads TGTGCCAGTAGTATTTTAGGACACTCCTACAATGAGCAGTTCTTC.

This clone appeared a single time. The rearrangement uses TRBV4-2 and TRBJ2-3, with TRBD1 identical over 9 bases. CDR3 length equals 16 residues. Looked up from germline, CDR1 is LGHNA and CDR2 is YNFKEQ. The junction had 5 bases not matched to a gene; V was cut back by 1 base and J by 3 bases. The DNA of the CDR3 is TGTGCCAGCAGCCAAGCCATGGGACAGGGAACAGATACGCAGTATTTT. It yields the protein CASSQAMGQGTDTQYF.

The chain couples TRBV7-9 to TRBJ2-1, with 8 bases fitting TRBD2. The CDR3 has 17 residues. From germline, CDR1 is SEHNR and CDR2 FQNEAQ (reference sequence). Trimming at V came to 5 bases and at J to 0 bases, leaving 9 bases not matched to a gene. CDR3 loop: CASSRGTGGSSYNEQFF. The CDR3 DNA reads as TGTGCCAGCAGCCGGGGGACGGGGGGGAGCTCCTACAATGAGCAGTTCTTC.

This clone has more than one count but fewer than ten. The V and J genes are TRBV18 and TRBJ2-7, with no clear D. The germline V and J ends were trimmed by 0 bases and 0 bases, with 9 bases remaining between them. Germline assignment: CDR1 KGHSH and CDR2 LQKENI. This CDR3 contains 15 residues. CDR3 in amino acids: CASSPPDAGSYEQYF. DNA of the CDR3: TGTGCCAGCTCACCACCTGACGCAGGCTCCTACGAGCAGTACTTC. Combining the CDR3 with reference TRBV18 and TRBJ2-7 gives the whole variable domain NAGVMQNPRHLVRRRGQEARLRCSPMKGHSHVYWYRQLPEEGLKFMVYLQKENIIDESGMPKERFSAEFPKEGPSILRIQQVVRGDSAAYFCASSPPDAGSYEQYFGPGTRLTVT.

The CDR3 sequence: CASSQDSQAIHEQFF. In nucleotides, the CDR3 is TGTGCCAGCAGCCAAGACAGTCAGGCCATCCATGAGCAGTTCTTC. The chain joins TRBV5-4 to TRBJ2-1; maybe TRBD1 (5 bases). The CDR3 covers 15 residues. Germline-derived CDR1 and CDR2 are SGHNT and YYREEE (reference sequence). Trimming removed 4 bases from V and 8 bases from J, with 19 bases in between.

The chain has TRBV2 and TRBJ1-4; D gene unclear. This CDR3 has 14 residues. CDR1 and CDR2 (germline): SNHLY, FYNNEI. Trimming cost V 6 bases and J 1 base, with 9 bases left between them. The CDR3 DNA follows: TGTGCCAGCAGAGCCGACATAACTAATGAAAAACTGTTTTTT. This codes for CASRADITNEKLFF.

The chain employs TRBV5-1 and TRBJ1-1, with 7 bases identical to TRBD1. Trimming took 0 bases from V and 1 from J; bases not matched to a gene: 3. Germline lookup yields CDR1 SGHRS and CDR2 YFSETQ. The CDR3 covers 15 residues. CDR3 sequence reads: CASSLADRRNTEAFF. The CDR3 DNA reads TGCGCCAGCAGCTTGGCGGACAGGAGGAACACTGAAGCTTTCTTT.